The subject of this entry is one T cell receptor (beta chain). This sample stems from a study of blood T cell repertoires in COVID-19. Study-wide background: Samples came from the United States, Italy and Spain, spanning acute and convalescent COVID-19.

This CDR3 has 14 amino acids. Germline trimming cut 0 bases from V and 8 bases from J; bases unmatched to any gene: 5. Germline assignment: CDR1 LGHDT and CDR2 YNNKEL (reference sequence). Clones were read by immunoSEQ multiplex PCR, and TCRdb kept only the in-frame ones, dropping some. The top ten clones hold 15% to 20% of a sample with approximately 130,000 clones, under 85% of them seen once. The sequence was collected from a man aged 30-40 years who had recovered from COVID-19. The chain recombines TRBV3-1 (or the pseudogene TRBV3-2) with TRBJ1-2; TRBD1 matches at 8 bases. Sequenced input: PBMCs or T cells enriched from blood (not recorded which). CDR3 nucleotides: TGTGCCAGCAGCCAAGAGACAGGGGCTTACGGCTACACCTTC. This sequence encodes CASSQETGAYGYTF.